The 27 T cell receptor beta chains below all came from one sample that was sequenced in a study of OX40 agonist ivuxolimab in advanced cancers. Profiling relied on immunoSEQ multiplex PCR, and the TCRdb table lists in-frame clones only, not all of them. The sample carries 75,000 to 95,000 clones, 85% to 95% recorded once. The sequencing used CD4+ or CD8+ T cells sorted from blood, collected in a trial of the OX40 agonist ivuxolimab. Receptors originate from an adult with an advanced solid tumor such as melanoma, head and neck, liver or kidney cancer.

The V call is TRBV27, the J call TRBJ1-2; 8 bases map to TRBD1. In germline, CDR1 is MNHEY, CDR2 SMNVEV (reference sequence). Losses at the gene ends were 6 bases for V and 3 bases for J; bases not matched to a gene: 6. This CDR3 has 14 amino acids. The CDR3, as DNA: TGTGCCAGCAGGACAGGGGAAGTTGACTATGGCTACACCTTC. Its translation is CASRTGEVDYGYTF.

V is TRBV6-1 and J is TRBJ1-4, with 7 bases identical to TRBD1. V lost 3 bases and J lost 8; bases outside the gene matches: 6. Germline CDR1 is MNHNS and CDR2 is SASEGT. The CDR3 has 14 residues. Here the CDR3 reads CASSEGRGEEKLFF. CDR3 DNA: TGTGCCAGCAGTGAGGGCAGGGGGGAAGAAAAACTGTTTTTT.

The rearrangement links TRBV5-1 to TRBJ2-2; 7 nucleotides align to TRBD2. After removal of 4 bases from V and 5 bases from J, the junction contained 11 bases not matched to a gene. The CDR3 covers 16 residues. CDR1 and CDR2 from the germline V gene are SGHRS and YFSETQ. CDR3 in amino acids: CASSPGPGGGTGELFF. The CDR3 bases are TGCGCCAGCAGCCCAGGGCCGGGAGGAGGAACCGGGGAGCTGTTTTTT.

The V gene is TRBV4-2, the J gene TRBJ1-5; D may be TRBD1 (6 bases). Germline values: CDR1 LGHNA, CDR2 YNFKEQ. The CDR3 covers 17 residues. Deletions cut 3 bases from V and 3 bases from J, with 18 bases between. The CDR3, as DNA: TGTGCCAGCAGCCAGGGGGTGGGGACACAGAACAATCAGCCCCAGCATTTT. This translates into CASSQGVGTQNNQPQHF.

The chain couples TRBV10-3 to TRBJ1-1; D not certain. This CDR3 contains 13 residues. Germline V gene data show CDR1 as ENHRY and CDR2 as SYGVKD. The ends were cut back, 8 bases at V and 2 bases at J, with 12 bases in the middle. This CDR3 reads CAIYPGDNTEAFF. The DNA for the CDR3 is TGTGCCATCTACCCGGGCGATAACACTGAAGCTTTCTTT.

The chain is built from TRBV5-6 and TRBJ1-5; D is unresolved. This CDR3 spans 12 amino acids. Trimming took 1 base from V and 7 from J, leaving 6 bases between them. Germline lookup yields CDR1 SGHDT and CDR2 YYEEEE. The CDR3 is CASSLLAQPQHF. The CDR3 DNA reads TGTGCCAGCAGCTTGCTAGCACAGCCCCAGCATTTT. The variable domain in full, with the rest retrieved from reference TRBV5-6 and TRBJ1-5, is DAGVTQSPTHLIKTRGQQVTLRCSPKSGHDTVSWYQQALGQGPQFIFQYYEEEERQRGNFPDRFSGHQFPNYSSELNVNALLLGDSALYLCASSLLAQPQHFGDGTRLSIL.

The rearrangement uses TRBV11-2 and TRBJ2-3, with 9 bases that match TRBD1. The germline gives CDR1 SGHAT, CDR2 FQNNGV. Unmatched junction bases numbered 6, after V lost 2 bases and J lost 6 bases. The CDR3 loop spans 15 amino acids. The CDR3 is CASSLKTGGFDTQYF. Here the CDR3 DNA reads TGTGCCAGCAGCTTAAAGACAGGGGGTTTCGATACGCAGTATTTT.

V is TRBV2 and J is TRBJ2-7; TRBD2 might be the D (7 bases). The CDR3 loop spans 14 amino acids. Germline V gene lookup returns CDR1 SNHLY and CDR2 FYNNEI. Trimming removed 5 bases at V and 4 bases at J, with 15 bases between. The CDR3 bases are TGTGCCAGCAGTTGGGGGCAGGGAGGGTACGAGCAGTACTTC. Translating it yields CASSWGQGGYEQYF.

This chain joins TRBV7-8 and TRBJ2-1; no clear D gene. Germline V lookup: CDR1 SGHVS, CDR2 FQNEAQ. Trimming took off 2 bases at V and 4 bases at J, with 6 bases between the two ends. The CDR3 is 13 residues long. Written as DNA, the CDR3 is TGTGCCAGCAGCTTACTGCTTTACAATGAGCAGTTCTTC. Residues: CASSLLLYNEQFF.

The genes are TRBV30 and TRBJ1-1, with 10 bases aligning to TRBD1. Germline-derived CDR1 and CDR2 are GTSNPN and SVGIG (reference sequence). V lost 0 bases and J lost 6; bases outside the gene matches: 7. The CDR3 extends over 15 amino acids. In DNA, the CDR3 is TGTGCCTGGAGTGTAGGGACAGGGGTAGGACCTGAAGCTTTCTTT. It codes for CAWSVGTGVGPEAFF.

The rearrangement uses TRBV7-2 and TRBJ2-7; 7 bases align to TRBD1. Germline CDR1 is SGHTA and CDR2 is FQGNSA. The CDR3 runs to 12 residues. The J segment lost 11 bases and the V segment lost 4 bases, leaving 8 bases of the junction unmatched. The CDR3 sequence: CASSYGTGAEYF. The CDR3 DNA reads TGTGCCAGCAGCTACGGAACAGGGGCGGAGTACTTC.

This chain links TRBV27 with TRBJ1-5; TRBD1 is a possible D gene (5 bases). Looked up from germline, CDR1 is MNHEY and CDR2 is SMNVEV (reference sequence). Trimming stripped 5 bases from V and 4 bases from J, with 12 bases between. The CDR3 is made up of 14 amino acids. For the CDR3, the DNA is TGTGCCAGCAGTCCGCTTGGGGGGAATCAGCCCCAGCATTTT. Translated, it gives CASSPLGGNQPQHF.

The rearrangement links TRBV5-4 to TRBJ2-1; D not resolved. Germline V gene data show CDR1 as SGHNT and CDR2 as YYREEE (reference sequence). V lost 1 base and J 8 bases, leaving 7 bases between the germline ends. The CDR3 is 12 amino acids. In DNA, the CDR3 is TGTGCCAGCAGCTTGACCAGCGATGAGCAGTTCTTC. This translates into CASSLTSDEQFF.

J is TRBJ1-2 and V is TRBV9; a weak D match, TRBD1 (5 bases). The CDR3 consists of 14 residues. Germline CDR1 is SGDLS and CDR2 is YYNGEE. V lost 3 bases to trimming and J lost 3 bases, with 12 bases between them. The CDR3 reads CASSAGNRYYGYTF. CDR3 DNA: TGTGCCAGCAGCGCGGGCAACAGGTACTATGGCTACACCTTC.

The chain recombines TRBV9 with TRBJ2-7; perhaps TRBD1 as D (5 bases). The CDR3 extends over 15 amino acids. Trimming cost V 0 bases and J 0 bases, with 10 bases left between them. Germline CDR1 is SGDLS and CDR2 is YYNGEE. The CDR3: CASSVGDSYSYEQYF. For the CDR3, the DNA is TGTGCCAGCAGCGTAGGAGACAGTTACTCCTACGAGCAGTACTTC.

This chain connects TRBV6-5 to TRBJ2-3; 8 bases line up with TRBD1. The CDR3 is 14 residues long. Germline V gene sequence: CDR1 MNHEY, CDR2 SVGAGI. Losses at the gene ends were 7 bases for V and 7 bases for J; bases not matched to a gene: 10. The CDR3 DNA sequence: TGTGCCAGCAAATCGGGACAGGCCTTTTATACGCAGTATTTT. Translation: CASKSGQAFYTQYF.

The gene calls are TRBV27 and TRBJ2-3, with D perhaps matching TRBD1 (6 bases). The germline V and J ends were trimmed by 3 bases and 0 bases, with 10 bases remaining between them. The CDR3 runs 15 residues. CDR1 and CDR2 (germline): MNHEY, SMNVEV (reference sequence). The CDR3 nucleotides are TGTGCCAGCAGTTTCGGGACAACAAGCACAGATACGCAGTATTTT. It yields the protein CASSFGTTSTDTQYF.

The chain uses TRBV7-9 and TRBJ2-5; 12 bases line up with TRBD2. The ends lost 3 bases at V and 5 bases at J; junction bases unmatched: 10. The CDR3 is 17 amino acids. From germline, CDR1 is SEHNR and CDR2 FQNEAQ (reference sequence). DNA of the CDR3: TGTGCCAGCAGCTTTGGCGCCCTAGCGGGGGGGCTTGAGACCCAGTACTTC. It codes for CASSFGALAGGLETQYF.

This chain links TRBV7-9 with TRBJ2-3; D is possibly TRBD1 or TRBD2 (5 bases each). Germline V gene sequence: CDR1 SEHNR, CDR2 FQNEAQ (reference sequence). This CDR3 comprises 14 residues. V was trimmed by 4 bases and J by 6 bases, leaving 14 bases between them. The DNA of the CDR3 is TGTGCCAGCAGCTGGGTGGGGGTTCATGATACGCAGTATTTT. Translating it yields CASSWVGVHDTQYF.

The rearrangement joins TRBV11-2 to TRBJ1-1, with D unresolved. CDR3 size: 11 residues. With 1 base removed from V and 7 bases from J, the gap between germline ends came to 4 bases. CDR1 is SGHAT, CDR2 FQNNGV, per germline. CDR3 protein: CASSLVNEAFF. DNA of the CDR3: TGTGCCAGCAGCTTAGTTAATGAAGCTTTCTTT. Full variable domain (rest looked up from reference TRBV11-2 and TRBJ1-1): EAGVAQSPRYKIIEKRQSVAFWCNPISGHATLYWYQQILGQGPKLLIQFQNNGVVDDSQLPKDRFSAERLKGVDSTLKIQPAKLEDSAVYLCASSLVNEAFFGQGTRLTVV.

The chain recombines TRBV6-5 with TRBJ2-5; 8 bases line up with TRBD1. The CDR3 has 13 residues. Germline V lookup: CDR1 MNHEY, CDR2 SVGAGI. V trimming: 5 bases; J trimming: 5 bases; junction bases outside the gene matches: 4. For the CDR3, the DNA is TGTGCCAGCAGTCCAGGGGGCATGGAGACCCAGTACTTC. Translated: CASSPGGMETQYF.

The CDR3 DNA is TGTGCCTGGAATTCTCAGGGCGGCACTGAAGCTTTCTTT. Its translation: CAWNSQGGTEAFF. This chain uses TRBV30 with TRBJ1-1; D perhaps matches TRBD1 (5 bases). CDR1 is GTSNPN, CDR2 SVGIG, per germline (reference sequence). Trimming removed 4 bases from V and 4 bases from J, with 13 bases in between. The CDR3 is 13 residues long.

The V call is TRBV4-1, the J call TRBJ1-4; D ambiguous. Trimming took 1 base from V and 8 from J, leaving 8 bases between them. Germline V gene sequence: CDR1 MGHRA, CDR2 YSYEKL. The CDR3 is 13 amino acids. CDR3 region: CASSQVLEEKLFF. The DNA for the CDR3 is TGCGCCAGCAGCCAAGTTTTGGAGGAAAAACTGTTTTTT.

CDR3 protein: CASSLGFSYEQYF. The CDR3 coding sequence is TGTGCCAGCAGCCTAGGGTTCTCCTACGAGCAGTACTTC. V usage is TRBV7-6 and J usage is TRBJ2-7; D unclear. CDR3 size: 13 residues. V lost 5 bases and J 0 bases, leaving 8 bases between the germline ends. Germline V CDR1 and CDR2: SGHVS, FNYEAQ.

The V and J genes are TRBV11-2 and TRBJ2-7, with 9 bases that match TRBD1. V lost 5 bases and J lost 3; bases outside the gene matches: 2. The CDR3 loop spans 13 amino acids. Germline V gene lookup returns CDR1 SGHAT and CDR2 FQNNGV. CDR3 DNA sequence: TGTGCCAGCAGCGGGGACAGGGACTACGAGCAGTACTTC. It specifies CASSGDRDYEQYF.

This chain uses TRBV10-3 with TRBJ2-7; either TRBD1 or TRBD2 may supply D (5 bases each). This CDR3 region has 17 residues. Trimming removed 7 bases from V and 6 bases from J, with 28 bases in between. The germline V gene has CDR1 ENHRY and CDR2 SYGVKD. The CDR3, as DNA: TGTGCCATCAATCACGTGGGGACCGGGACCCACTTCTCCGAGCAGTACTTC. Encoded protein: CAINHVGTGTHFSEQYF.

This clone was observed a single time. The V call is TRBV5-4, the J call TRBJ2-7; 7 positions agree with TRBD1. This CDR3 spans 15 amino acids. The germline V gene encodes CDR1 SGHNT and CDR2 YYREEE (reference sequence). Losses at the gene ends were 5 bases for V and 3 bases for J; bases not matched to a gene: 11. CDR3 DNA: TGTGCCAGCAGAAGAGCCGGGACAGCCCTCTACGAGCAGTACTTC. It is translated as CASRRAGTALYEQYF.